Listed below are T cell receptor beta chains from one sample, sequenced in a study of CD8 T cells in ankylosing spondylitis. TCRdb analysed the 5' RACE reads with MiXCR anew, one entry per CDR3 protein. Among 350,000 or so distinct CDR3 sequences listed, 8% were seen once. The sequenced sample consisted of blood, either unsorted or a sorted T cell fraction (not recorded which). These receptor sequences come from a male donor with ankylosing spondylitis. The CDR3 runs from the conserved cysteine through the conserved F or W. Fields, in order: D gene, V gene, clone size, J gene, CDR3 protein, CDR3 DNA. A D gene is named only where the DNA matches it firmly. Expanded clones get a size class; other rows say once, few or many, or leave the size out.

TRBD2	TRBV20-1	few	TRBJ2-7	CSARDLLASHEQYF	TGCAGTGCTAGAGATCTACTAGCGAGCCACGAGCAGTACTTC
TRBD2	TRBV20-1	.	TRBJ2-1	CSADPPTSGRYNEQFF	TGCAGTGCAGACCCCCCCACTAGCGGGAGATACAATGAGCAGTTCTTC
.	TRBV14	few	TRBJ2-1	CASSQWSSGSANEQFF	TGTGCCAGCAGCCAGTGGTCCAGCGGGTCTGCCAATGAGCAGTTCTTC
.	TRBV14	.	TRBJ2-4	CASSQDTGGGLAKNIQYF	TGTGCCAGCAGCCAAGATACGGGCGGCGGCTTGGCCAAAAACATTCAGTACTTC
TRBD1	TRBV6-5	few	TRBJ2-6	CASSYRGTGTGANVLTF	TGTGCCAGCAGTTACAGGGGGACAGGAACTGGGGCCAACGTCCTGACTTTC
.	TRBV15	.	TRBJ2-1	CATSSRPGQPDNEQFF	TGTGCCACCAGCTCCCGCCCCGGGCAGCCTGACAATGAGCAGTTCTTC
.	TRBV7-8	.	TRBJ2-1	CASSSYRDHEQFF	TGTGCCAGCAGCTCCTACAGGGACCATGAGCAGTTCTTC
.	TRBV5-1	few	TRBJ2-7	CASRRQATAYEQYF	TGCGCCAGCAGGAGACAGGCTACCGCCTACGAGCAGTACTTC
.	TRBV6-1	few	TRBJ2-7	CASTRVMGRKGSQLGEQYF	TGTGCCAGCACTCGCGTGATGGGCCGCAAAGGGTCCCAACTGGGAGAGCAGTACTTC
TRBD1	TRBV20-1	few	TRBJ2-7	CSVARRTGGYEQYF	TGCAGTGTCGCGCGCAGGACAGGAGGTTACGAGCAGTACTTC
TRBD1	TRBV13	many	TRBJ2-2	CASSLEGQENTGELFF	TGTGCCAGCAGCTTAGAGGGACAGGAAAACACCGGGGAGCTGTTTTTT
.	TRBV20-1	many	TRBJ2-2	CSARDGGNTGELFF	TGCAGTGCTAGAGATGGGGGGAACACCGGGGAGCTGTTTTTT
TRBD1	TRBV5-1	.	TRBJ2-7	CASSPALDRGLNEQYF	TGCGCCAGCAGCCCTGCCCTTGACAGGGGGCTTAACGAGCAGTACTTC
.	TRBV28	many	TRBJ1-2	CASRIQGSVANYGYTF	TGTGCCAGCAGGATACAAGGATCCGTAGCTAACTATGGCTACACCTTC
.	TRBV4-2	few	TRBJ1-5	CASSQDPTGNQPQHF	TGTGCCAGCAGCCAAGATCCTACAGGGAACCAGCCCCAGCATTTT
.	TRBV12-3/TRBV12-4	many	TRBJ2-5	CASSLDSQETQYF	TGTGCCAGCAGTTTGGATTCCCAAGAGACCCAGTACTTC
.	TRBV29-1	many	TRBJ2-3	CSELRAEDTQYF	TGCAGCGAATTGAGGGCCGAAGATACGCAGTATTTT
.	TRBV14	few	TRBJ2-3	CASSQGVRSDTQYF	TGTGCCAGCAGCCAAGGAGTGAGGTCAGATACGCAGTATTTT
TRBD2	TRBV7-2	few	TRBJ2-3	CASSLTGGPDTQYF	TGTGCCAGCAGCTTAACGGGGGGTCCAGATACGCAGTATTTT
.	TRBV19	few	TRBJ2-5	CASSQRTETQYF	TGTGCCAGTAGTCAGCGTACAGAGACCCAGTACTTC
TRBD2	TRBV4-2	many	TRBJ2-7	CASSHSGNPSYEQYF	TGTGCCAGCAGTCATAGCGGGAACCCCTCCTACGAGCAGTACTTC
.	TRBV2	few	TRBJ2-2	CASSAIGGGITGELFF	TGTGCCAGCAGTGCAATTGGTGGAGGGATCACCGGGGAGCTGTTTTTT
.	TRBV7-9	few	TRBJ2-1	CASSPAADREIGRKQFF	TGTGCCAGCAGCCCCGCGGCGGATCGGGAGATCGGTCGGAAGCAGTTCTTC
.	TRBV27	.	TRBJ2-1	CASSATAYNEQFF	TGTGCCAGCAGCGCAACAGCTTACAATGAGCAGTTCTTC
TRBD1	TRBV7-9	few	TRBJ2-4	CASSLGGQGNIQYF	TGTGCCAGCAGCTTAGGCGGACAGGGAAACATTCAGTACTTC
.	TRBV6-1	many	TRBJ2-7	CASRSQLQGYEQYF	TGTGCCAGCAGATCCCAACTACAGGGCTACGAGCAGTACTTC
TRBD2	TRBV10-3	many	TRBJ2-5	CAISESGLAGMTETQYF	TGTGCCATCAGTGAGTCGGGCCTAGCGGGAATGACAGAGACCCAGTACTTC
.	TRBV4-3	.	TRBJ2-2	CASSQVANTGELFF	TGCGCCAGCAGTCAGGTAGCCAACACCGGGGAGCTGTTTTTT
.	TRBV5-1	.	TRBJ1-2	CASSILRGDYGYTF	TGCGCCAGCAGCATCCTTCGGGGCGACTATGGCTACACCTTC
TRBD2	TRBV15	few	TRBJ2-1	CATGPGLVFNEQFF	TGTGCCACCGGGCCCGGACTAGTGTTCAATGAGCAGTTCTTC
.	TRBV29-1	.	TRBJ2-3	CSVDHTDTQYF	TGCAGCGTTGACCACACAGATACGCAGTATTTT
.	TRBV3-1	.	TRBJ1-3	CASSQSVSGNTIYF	TGTGCCAGCAGCCAATCAGTCTCTGGAAACACCATATATTTT
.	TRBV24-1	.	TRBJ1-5	CAADAPGQPQHF	TGTGCCGCCGACGCCCCGGGTCAGCCCCAGCATTTT
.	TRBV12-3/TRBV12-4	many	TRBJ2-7	CASSTLPGPYEQYF	TGTGCCAGCAGCACCCTCCCGGGACCCTACGAGCAGTACTTC
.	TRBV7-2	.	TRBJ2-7	CASSLGVREQYF	TGTGCCAGCAGCTTAGGGGTCCGTGAGCAGTACTTC
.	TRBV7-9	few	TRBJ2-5	CASSFLRGGAETQYF	TGTGCCAGCAGCTTCCTCAGGGGGGGAGCAGAGACCCAGTACTTC
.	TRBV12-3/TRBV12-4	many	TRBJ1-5	CASSSGVSNQPQHF	TGTGCCAGCAGTTCAGGGGTTTCCAATCAGCCCCAGCATTTT
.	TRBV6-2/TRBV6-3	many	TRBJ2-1	CASSRSNNEQFF	TGTGCCAGCAGCCGGAGTAACAATGAGCAGTTCTTC
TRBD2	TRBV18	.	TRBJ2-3	CASSPELAGADTQYF	TGTGCCAGCTCACCGGAGCTAGCGGGAGCAGATACGCAGTATTTT
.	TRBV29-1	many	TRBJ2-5	CSATLAQETQYF	TGCAGCGCCACTCTAGCCCAAGAGACCCAGTACTTC
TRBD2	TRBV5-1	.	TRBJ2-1	CASSFASGSSYNEQFF	TGCGCCAGCAGCTTCGCCAGCGGGAGCTCCTACAATGAGCAGTTCTTC
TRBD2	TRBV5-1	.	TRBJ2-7	CASTLPGLPRGEQYF	TGCGCCAGCACCCTACCGGGACTACCAAGGGGCGAGCAGTACTTC
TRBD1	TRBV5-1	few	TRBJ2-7	CASSFGTAISYEQYF	TGCGCCAGCAGCTTCGGGACAGCCATCTCCTACGAGCAGTACTTC
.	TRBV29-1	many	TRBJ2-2	CSVDGIRTGELFF	TGCAGCGTTGATGGAATTCGGACCGGGGAGCTGTTTTTT
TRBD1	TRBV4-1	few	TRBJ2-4	CASSIGQGRNIQYF	TGCGCCAGCAGCATAGGACAGGGTCGAAACATTCAGTACTTC
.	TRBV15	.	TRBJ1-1	CATSNGIKRAEAFF	TGTGCCACAAGTAACGGGATAAAGAGGGCTGAAGCTTTCTTT
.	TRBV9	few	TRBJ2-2	CASSVGGVTGELFF	TGTGCCAGCAGCGTGGGAGGCGTCACCGGGGAGCTGTTTTTT
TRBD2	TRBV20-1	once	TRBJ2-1	CSARGPPGLVRNEQFF	TGCAGTGCTAGAGGGCCTCCGGGACTAGTTCGGAATGAGCAGTTCTTC
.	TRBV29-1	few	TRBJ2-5	CSVDGLASPTQYF	TGCAGCGTCGACGGCCTAGCGAGCCCAACCCAGTACTTC
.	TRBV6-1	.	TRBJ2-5	CASRPRGPETQYF	TGTGCCAGCAGGCCCCGGGGGCCAGAGACCCAGTACTTC
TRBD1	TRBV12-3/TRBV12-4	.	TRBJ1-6	CASRAGTANSPLHF	TGTGCCAGCAGGGCCGGGACAGCTAATTCACCCCTCCACTTT
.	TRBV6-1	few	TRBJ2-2	CATRGLRNTGELFF	TGTGCCACTCGAGGACTGCGGAACACCGGGGAGCTGTTTTTT
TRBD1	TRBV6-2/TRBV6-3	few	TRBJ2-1	CASSPGTGLFYEQFF	TGTGCCAGCAGCCCCGGGACAGGGTTATTTTATGAGCAGTTCTTC
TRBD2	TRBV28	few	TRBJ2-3	CASSGTWGLAGGRTVDTQYF	TGTGCCAGCAGTGGCACATGGGGACTAGCGGGAGGGAGGACCGTGGATACGCAGTATTTT
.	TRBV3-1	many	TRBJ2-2	CASSTTSTGELFF	TGTGCCAGCAGCACGACTAGCACCGGGGAGCTGTTTTTT